There are many counts of the clone carrying this T cell receptor (beta chain). Time point defined: newly diagnosed GD, antithyroid drugs for less than 3 months. From RNA extracted from PBMCs, the TCR library was made. In building TCR beta libraries, iRepertoire HTBI primers were used together with Arm-PCR of CDR3 regions. TCRdb fed the multiplex PCR reads into MiXCR, producing one record per CDR3 protein. The sample has roughly 440,000 distinct CDR3 sequences; roughly 17% are singletons. This record comes from a study of regulatory T cells in long-lasting Graves disease. Germline assignment: CDR1 SNHLY and CDR2 FYNNEI. The germline V and J ends were trimmed by 6 bases and 4 bases, with 22 bases remaining between them. The CDR3 runs to 17 residues. The sample was also linked to a second study, of T cells in Graves' hyperthyroidism and ophthalmopathy.

This sequence originates from a woman aged 18 to 35 with Graves disease. This specimen consisted of peripheral blood mononuclear cells (PBMCs), obtained at new diagnosis, from a patient treated with antithyroid drugs. The chain joins TRBV2 to TRBJ2-1, with a tentative D call TRBD1 (5 bases). This CDR3 is CASRKGFSLTGYNEQFF. The DNA for the CDR3 is TGTGCCAGCAGGAAGGGGTTCAGCCTGACTGGGTACAATGAGCAGTTCTTC.